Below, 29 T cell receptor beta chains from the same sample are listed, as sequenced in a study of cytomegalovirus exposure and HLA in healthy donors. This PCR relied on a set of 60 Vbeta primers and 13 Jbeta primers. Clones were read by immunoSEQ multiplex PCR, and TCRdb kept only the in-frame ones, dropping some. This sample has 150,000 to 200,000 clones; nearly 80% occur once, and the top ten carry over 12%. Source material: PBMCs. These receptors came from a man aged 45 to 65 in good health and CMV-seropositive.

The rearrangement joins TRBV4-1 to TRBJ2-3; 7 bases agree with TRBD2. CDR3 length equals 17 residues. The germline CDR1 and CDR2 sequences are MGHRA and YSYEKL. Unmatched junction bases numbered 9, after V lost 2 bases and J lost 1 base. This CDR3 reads CASSQSTSTTGTDTQYF. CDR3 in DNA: TGCGCCAGCAGCCAATCGACTAGCACGACCGGCACAGATACGCAGTATTTT.

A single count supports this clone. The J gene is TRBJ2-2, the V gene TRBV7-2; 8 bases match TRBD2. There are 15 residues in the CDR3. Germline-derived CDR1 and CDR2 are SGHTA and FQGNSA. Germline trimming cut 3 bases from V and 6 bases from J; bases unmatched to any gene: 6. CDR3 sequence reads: CASSLGLVGAGELFF. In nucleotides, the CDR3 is TGTGCCAGCAGCTTGGGACTAGTTGGGGCCGGGGAGCTGTTTTTT.

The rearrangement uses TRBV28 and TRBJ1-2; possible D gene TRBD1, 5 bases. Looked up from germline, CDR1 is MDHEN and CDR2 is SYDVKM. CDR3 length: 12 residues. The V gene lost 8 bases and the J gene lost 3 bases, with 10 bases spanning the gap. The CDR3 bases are TGTGCCAGCCTACAGGAACACTATGGCTACACCTTC. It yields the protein CASLQEHYGYTF.

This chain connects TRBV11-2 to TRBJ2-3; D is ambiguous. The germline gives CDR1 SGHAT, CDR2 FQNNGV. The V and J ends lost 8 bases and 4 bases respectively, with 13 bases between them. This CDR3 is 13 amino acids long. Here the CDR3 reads CASRYELPDTQYF. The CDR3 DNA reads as TGTGCCAGCCGCTATGAGCTCCCAGATACGCAGTATTTT.

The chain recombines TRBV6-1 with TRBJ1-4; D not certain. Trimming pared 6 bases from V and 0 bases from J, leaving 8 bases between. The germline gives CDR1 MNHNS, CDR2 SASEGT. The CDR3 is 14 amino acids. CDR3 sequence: CASRVSPTNEKLFF. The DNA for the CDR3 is TGTGCCAGCAGGGTCAGTCCAACTAATGAAAAACTGTTTTTT.

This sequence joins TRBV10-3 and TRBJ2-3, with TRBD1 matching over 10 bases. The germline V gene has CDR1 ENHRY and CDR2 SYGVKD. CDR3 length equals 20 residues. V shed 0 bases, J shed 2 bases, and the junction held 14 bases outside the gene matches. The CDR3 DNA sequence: TGTGCCATCAGTGAGTCGAAAATAGGAGGGACAGGGGCCTACACAGATACGCAGTATTTT. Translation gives CAISESKIGGTGAYTDTQYF.

The CDR3 is CASSLGTGLNEQYF. The CDR3 DNA sequence: TGTGCCAGCAGCTTGGGTACAGGGTTGAACGAGCAGTACTTC. The V gene is TRBV5-6, the J gene TRBJ2-7; perhaps TRBD1 as D (6 bases). V was clipped by 0 bases and J by 5 bases, with 12 bases between them. CDR1 SGHDT and CDR2 YYEEEE come from the germline V gene. This CDR3 region has 14 residues.

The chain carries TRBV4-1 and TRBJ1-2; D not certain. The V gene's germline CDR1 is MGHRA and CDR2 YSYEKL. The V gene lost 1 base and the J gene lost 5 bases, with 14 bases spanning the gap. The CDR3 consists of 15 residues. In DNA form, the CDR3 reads TGCGCCAGCAGCCAAGTTATTTTGGCGGATTATGGCTACACCTTC. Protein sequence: CASSQVILADYGYTF.

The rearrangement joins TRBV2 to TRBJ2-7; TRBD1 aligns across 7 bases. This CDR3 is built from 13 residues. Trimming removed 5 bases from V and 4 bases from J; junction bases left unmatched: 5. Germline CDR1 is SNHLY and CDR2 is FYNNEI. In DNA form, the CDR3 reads TGTGCCAGCAGTCCGGGACAGCTTTACGAGCAGTACGTC. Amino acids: CASSPGQLYEQYV.

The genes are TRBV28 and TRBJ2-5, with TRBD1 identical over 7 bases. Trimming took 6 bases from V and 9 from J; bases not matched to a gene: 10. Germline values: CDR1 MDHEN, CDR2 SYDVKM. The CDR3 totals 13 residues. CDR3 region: CASRGQPHFAQYF. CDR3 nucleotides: TGTGCCAGCAGGGGACAGCCCCATTTCGCCCAGTACTTC.

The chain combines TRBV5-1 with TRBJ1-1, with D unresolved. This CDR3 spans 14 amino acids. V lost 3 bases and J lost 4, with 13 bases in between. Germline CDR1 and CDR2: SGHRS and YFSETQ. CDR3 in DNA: TGCGCCAGCAGCTCAGCCCCGGGTATCACTGAAGCTTTCTTT. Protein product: CASSSAPGITEAFF.

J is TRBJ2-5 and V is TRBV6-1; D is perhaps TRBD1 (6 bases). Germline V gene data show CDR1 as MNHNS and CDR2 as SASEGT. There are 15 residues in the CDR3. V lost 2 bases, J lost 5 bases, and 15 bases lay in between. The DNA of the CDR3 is TGTGCCAGCAGTGAACCGCAGGGGAGAGGGGAGACCCAGTACTTC. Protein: CASSEPQGRGETQYF.

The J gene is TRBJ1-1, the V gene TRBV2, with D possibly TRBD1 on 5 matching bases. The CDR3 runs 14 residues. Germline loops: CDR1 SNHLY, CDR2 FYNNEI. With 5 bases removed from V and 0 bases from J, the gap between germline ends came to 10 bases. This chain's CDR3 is CASSQGMVNTEAFF. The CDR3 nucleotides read TGTGCCAGCAGTCAGGGTATGGTGAACACTGAAGCTTTCTTT.

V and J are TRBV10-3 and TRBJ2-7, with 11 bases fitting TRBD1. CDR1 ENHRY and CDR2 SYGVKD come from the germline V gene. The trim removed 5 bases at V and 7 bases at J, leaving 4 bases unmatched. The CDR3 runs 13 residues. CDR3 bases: TGTGCCATCAGTCTGGGACAGGGGGGAGAGCAGTACGTC. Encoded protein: CAISLGQGGEQYV.

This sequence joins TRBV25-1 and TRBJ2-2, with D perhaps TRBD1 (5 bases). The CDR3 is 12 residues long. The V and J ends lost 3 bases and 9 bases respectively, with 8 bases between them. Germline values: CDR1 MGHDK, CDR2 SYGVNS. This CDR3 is CASSEKGRELFF. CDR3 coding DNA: TGTGCCAGCAGTGAGAAGGGGCGGGAGCTGTTTTTT. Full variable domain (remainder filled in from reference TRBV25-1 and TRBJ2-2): EADIYQTPRYLVIGTGKKITLECSQTMGHDKMYWYQQDPGMELHLIHYSYGVNSTEKGDLSSESTVSRIRTEHFPLTLESARPSHTSQYLCASSEKGRELFFGEGSRLTVL.

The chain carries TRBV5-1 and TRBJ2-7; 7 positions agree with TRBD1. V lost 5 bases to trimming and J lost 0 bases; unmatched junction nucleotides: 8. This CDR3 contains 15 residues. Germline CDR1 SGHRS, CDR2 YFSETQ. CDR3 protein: CASSYGQDLSYEQYF. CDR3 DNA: TGCGCCAGCAGTTACGGACAGGACCTCTCCTACGAGCAGTACTTC.

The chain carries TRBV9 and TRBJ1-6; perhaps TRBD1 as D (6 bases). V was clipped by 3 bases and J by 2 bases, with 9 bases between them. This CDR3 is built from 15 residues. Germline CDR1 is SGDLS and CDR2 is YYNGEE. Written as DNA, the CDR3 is TGTGCCAGCAGCGCAGGGGACCCCTATAATTCACCCCTCCACTTT. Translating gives CASSAGDPYNSPLHF. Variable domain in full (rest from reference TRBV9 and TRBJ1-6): DSGVTQTPKHLITATGQRVTLRCSPRSGDLSVYWYQQSLDQGLQFLIQYYNGEERAKGNILERFSAQQFPDLHSELNLSSLELGDSALYFCASSAGDPYNSPLHFGNGTRLTVT.

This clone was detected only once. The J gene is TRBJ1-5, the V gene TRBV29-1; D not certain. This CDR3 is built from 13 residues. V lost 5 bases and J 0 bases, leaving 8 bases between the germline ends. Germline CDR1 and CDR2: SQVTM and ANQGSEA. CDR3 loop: CSVREASNQPQHF. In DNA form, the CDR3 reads TGCAGCGTTAGGGAGGCTAGCAATCAGCCCCAGCATTTT.

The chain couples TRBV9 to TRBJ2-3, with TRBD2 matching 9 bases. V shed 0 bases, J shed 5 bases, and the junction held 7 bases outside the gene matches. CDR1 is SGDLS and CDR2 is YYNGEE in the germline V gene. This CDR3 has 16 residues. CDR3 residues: CASSVVGGGAGDTQYF. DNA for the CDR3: TGTGCCAGCAGCGTAGTTGGCGGGGGGGCGGGAGATACGCAGTATTTT.

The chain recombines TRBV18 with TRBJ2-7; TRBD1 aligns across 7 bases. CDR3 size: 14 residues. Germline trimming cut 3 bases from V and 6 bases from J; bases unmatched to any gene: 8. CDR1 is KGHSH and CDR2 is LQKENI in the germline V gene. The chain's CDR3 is CASSPRQGISEQYV. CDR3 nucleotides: TGTGCCAGCTCACCCCGACAGGGAATAAGCGAGCAGTACGTC.

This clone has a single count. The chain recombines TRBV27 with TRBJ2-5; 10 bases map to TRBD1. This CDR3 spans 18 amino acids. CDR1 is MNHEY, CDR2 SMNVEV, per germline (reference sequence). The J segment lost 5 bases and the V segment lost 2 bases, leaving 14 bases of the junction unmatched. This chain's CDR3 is CASSLENTRDRGRETQYF. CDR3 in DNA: TGTGCCAGCAGTTTAGAAAACACCCGGGACAGGGGAAGGGAGACCCAGTACTTC.

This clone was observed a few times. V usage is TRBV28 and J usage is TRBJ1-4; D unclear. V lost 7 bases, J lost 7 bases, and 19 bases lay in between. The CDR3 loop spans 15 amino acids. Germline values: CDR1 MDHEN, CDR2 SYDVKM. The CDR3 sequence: CASTPGSLSREKLFF. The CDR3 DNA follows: TGTGCCAGCACCCCCGGGAGCTTAAGCCGTGAAAAACTGTTTTTT.

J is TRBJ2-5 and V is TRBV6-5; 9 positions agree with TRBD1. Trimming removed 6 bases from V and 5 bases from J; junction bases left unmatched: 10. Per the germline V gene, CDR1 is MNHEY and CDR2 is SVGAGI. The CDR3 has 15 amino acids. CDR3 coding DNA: TGTGCCAGCAGCCCGGGACAGGGCAGGGGGGAGACCCAGTACTTC. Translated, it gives CASSPGQGRGETQYF.

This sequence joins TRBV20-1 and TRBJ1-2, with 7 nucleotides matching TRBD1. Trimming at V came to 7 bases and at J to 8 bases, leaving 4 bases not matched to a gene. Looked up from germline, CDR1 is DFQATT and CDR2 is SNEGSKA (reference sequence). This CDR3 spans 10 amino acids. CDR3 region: CSVTGQGYTF. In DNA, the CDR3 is TGCAGTGTCACGGGACAGGGCTACACCTTC.

CDR3 nucleotide sequence: TGTGCCATCAGACCGGGACAGGGGGCAAGTCGGGAGACCCAGTACTTC. Amino acid sequence: CAIRPGQGASRETQYF. The gene calls are TRBV10-3 and TRBJ2-5, with TRBD1 matching 12 bases. The trim removed 6 bases at V and 5 bases at J, leaving 10 bases unmatched. The CDR3 is 16 residues long. Germline V gene sequence: CDR1 ENHRY, CDR2 SYGVKD.

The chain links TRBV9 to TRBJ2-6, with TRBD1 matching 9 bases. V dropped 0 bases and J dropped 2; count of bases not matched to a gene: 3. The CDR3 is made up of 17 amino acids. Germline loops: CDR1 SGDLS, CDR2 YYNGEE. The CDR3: CASSVARQGAGANVLTF. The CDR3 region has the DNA TGTGCCAGCAGCGTAGCTAGACAGGGGGCTGGGGCCAACGTCCTGACTTTC.

The DNA for the CDR3 is TGTGCCAGTAGTATAGATCCGACTCAGGGGGGTTCGACAGATACGCAGTATTTT. Protein sequence: CASSIDPTQGGSTDTQYF. The chain carries TRBV19 and TRBJ2-3, with a weak D call TRBD1 (7 bases). CDR3 length equals 18 residues. The germline CDR1 and CDR2 sequences are LNHDA and SQIVND (reference sequence). V lost 0 bases and J lost 3, with 19 bases in between.

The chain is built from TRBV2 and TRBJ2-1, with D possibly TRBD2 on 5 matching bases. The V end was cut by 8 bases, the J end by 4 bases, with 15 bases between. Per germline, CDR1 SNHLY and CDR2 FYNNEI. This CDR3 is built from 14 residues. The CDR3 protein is CASRPDSDYNEQFF. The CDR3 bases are TGTGCCAGCCGACCGGACTCGGATTACAATGAGCAGTTCTTC.

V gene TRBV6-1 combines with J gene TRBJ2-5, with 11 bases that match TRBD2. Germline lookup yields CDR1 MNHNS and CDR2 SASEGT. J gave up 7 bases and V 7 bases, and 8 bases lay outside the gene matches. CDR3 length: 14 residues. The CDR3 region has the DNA TGTGCCAGCAAAACTAGCGGGGGTCCGGGGACCCAGTACTTC. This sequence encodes CASKTSGGPGTQYF.